This T cell receptor (beta chain) was recovered during a study of OX40 agonist ivuxolimab in advanced cancers. Turning to the study itself: An agonistic anti-OX40 (CD134) antibody, ivuxolimab, was used to treat the patients. Aged about 23 to 80 with a mean of approximately 57 years, they were less than 90% male.

Only in-frame clones appear in the TCRdb table, and some are missing; sequencing was by immunoSEQ multiplex PCR. The repertoire holds tens of thousands of clones, roughly 80% seen once, with less than 3% in the top ten. General study results and limits: Among the least clonally expanded were partial responders at 0.1-3.0 mg/kg.

The V end lost 4 bases, the J end lost 0 bases, and 4 bases lay between the germline ends. The CDR3 totals 12 residues. Regarding this clone: Its antigen is not identified.

Material: CD4+ or CD8+ T cells sorted from blood, obtained in a trial of the OX40 agonist ivuxolimab. The rearrangement joins TRBV23-1 to TRBJ2-7; D unresolved. TRBV23-1 is an open reading frame, and its role is uncertain. The clonotype comes from an adult with an advanced solid tumor such as melanoma, head and neck, liver or kidney cancer. The CDR3 loop reads CASSPSSYEQYF. For the CDR3, the DNA is TGCGCCAGCAGTCCCAGCTCCTACGAGCAGTACTTC.